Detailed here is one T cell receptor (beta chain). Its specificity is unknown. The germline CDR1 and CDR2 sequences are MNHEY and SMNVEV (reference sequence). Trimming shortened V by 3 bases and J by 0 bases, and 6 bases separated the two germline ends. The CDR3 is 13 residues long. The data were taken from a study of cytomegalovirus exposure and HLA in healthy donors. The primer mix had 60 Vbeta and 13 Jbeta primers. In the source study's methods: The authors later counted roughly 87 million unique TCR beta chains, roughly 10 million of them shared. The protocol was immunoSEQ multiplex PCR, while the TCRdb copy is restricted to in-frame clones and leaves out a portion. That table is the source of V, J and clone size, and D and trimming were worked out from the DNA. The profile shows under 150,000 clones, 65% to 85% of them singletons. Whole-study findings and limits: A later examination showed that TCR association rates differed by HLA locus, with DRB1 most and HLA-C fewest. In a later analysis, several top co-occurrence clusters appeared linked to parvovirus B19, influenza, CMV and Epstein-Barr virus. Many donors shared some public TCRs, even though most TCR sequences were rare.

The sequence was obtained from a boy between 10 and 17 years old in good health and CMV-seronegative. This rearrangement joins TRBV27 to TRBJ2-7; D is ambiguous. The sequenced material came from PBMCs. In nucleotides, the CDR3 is TGTGCCAGCAGTTTGGCCCCCTCCTACGAGCAGTACTTC. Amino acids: CASSLAPSYEQYF.